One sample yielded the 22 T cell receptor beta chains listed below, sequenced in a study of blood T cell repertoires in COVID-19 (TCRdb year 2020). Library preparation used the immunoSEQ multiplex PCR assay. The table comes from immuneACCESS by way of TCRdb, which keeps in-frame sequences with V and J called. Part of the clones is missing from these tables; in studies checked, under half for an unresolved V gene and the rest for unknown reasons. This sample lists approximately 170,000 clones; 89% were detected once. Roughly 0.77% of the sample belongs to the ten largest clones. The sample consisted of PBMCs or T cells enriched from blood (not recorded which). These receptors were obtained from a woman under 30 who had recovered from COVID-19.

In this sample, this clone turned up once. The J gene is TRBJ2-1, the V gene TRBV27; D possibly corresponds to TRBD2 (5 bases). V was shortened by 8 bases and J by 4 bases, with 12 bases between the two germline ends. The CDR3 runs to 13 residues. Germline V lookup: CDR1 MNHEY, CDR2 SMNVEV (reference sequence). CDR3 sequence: CASAGGWYNEQFF. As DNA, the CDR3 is TGTGCCAGCGCGGGCGGGTGGTACAATGAGCAGTTCTTC.

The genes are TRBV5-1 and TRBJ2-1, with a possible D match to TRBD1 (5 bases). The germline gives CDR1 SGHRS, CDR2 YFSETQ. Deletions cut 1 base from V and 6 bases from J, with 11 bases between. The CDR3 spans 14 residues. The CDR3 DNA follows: TGCGCCAGCAGCTTGCGCAACAGGCGCAATGAGCAGTTCTTC. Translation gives CASSLRNRRNEQFF.

The DNA of the CDR3 is TGTGCCAGTAGTATAGATGCAACTGCCGGGGAGCTGTTTTTT. It yields the protein CASSIDATAGELFF. The chain recombines TRBV19 with TRBJ2-2; D not certain. Deletions cut 0 bases from V and 6 bases from J, with 8 bases between. The length of the CDR3 is 14 residues. Germline loops: CDR1 LNHDA, CDR2 SQIVND (reference sequence). Full variable domain (missing parts from reference TRBV19 and TRBJ2-2): DGGITQSPKYLFRKEGQNVTLSCEQNLNHDAMYWYRQDPGQGLRLIYYSQIVNDFQKGDIAEGYSVSREKKESFPLTVTSAQKNPTAFYLCASSIDATAGELFFGEGSRLTVL.

In DNA, the CDR3 is TGTGCCAGTAGTACCCGGACAGGACCGGGATCACCCCTCCACTTT. This encodes CASSTRTGPGSPLHF. The chain combines TRBV19 with TRBJ1-6; 7 bases are shared with TRBD1. CDR1 and CDR2 from the germline V gene are LNHDA and SQIVND (reference sequence). The CDR3 is 15 residues long. The V gene end was trimmed by 4 bases and the J gene end by 10 bases; junction bases not matched to a gene: 10.

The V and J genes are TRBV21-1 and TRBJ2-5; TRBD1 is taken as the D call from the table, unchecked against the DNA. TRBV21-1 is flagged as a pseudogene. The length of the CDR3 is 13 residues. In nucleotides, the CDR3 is TGTGCCAGCAGTCGACAGTTACAAGAGACCCAGTACTTC. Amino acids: CASSRQLQETQYF.

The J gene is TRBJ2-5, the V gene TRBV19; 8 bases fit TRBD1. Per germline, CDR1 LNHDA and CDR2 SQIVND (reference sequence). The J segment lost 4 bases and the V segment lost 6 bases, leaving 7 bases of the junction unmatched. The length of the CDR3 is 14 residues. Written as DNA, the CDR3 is TGTGCCAGTAGCCGGACAGGGACGGGAGAGACCCAGTACTTC. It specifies CASSRTGTGETQYF.

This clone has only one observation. The CDR3 spells CASSLIRTGAGEQYF. DNA for the CDR3: TGCGCCAGCAGCCTCATACGCACAGGGGCCGGGGAGCAGTACTTC. The chain employs TRBV5-1 and TRBJ2-7; 7 bases fit TRBD1. The CDR3 has 15 amino acids. Germline V gene lookup returns CDR1 SGHRS and CDR2 YFSETQ. The V segment lost 4 bases and the J segment 7 bases; nucleotides outside the gene matches: 14.

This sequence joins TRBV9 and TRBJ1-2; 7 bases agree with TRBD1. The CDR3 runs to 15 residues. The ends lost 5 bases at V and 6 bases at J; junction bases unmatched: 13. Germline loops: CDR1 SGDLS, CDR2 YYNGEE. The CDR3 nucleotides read TGTGCCAGCAGGCGGGGGGACAGCGGAGTCCATGGCTACACCTTC. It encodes CASRRGDSGVHGYTF. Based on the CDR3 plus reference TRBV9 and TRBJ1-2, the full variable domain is DSGVTQTPKHLITATGQRVTLRCSPRSGDLSVYWYQQSLDQGLQFLIQYYNGEERAKGNILERFSAQQFPDLHSELNLSSLELGDSALYFCASRRGDSGVHGYTFGSGTRLTVV.

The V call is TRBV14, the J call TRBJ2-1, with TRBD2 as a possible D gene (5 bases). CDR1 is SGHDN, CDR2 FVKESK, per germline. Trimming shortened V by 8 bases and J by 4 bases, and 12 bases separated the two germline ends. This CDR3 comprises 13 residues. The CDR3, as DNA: TGTGCCAGCTCGGGGTATCCTTACAATGAGCAGTTCTTC. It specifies CASSGYPYNEQFF.

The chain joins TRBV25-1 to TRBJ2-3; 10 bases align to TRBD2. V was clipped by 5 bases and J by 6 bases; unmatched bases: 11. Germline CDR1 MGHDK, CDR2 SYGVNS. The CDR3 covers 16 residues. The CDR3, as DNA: TGTGCCAGCAGTAAAGCGGGAGGGCCTGGTTTCGATACGCAGTATTTT. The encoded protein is CASSKAGGPGFDTQYF.

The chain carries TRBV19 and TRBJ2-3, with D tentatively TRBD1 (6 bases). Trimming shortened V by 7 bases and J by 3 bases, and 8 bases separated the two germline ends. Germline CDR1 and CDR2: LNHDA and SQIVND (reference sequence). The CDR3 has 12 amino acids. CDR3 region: CASTTGTDTQYF. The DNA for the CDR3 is TGTGCCAGTACAACAGGGACAGATACGCAGTATTTT.

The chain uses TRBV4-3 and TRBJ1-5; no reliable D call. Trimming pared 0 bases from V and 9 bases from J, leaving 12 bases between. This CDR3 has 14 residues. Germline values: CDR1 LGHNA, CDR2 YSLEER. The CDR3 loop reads CASSQERINGPQHF. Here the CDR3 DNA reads TGCGCCAGCAGCCAAGAGAGGATAAACGGGCCCCAGCATTTT.

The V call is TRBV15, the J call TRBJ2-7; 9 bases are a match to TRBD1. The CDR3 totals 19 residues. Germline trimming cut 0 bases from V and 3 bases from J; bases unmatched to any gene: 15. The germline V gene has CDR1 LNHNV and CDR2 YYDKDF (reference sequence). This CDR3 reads CATSRDQNRWDRDNYEQYF. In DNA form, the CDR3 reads TGTGCCACCAGCAGAGACCAGAATCGCTGGGACAGGGATAACTACGAGCAGTACTTC.

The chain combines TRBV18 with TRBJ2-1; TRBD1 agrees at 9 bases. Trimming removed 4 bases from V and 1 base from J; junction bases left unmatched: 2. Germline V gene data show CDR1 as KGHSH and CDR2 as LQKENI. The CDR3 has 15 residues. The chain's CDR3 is CASSQGQGSYNEQFF. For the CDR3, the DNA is TGTGCCAGCTCACAGGGACAGGGTTCCTACAATGAGCAGTTCTTC.

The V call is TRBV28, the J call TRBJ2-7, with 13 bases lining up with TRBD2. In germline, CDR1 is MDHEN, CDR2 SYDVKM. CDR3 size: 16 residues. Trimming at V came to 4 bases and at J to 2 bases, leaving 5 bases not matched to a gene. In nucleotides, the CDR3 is TGTGCCAGCAGTTGGCTCGGGACTAGCGGGGCCTACGAGCAGTACTTC. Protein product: CASSWLGTSGAYEQYF.

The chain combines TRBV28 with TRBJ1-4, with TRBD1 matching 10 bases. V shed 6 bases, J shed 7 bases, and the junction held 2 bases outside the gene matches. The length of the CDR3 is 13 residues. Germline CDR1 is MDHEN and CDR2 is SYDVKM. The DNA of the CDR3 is TGTGCCAGCAGGTGGACAGGGGGTGAAAAACTGTTTTTT. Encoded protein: CASRWTGGEKLFF.

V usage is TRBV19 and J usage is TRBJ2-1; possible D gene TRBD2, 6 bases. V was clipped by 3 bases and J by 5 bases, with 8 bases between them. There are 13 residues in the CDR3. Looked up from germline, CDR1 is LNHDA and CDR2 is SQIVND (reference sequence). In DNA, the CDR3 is TGTGCCAGTAGTATGGGCGGGGACAATGAGCAGTTCTTC. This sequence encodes CASSMGGDNEQFF.

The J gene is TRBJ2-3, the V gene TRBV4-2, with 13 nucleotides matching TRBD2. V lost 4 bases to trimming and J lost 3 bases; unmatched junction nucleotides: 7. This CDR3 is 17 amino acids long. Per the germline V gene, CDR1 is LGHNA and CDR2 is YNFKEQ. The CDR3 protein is CASSRTGLAGNTDTQYF. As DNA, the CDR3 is TGTGCCAGCAGCCGGACGGGACTAGCGGGAAATACAGATACGCAGTATTTT.

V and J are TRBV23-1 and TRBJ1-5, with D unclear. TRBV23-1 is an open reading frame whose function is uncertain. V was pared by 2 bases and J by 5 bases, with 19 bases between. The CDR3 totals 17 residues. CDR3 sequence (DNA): TGCGCCAGCAGTCAACAGGAGGCACAAGGAGAGGATCAGCCCCAGCATTTT. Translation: CASSQQEAQGEDQPQHF.

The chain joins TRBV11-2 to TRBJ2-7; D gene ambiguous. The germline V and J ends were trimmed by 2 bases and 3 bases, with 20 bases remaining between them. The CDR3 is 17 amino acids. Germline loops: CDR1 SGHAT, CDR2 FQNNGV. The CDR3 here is CASSLRGAPPHGYEQYF. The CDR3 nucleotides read TGTGCCAGCAGCTTAAGAGGCGCCCCTCCACACGGCTACGAGCAGTACTTC.

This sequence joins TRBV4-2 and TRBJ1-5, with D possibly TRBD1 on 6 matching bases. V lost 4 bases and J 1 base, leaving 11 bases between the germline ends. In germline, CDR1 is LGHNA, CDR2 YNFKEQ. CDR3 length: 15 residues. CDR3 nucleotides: TGTGCCAGCAGCCCCAATACAGGGAGCAATCAGCCCCAGCATTTT. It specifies CASSPNTGSNQPQHF.

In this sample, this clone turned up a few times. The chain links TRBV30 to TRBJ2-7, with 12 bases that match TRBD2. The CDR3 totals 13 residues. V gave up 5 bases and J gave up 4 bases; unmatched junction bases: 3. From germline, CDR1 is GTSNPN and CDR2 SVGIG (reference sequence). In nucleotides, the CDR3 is TGTGCCTGGGAGACTAGCGGGAGTTACGAGCAGTACTTC. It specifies CAWETSGSYEQYF.